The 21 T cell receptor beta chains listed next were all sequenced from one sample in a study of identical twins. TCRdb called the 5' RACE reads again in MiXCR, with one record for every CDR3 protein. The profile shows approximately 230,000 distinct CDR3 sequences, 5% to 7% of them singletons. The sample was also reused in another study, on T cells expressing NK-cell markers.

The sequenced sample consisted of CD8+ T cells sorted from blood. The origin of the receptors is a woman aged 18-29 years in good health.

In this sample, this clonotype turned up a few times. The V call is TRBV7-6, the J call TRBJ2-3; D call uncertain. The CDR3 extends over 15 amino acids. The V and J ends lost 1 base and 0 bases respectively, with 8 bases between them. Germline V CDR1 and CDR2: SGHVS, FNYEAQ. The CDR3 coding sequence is TGTGCCAGCAGCTTAGAAGGCTCGAGCACAGATACGCAGTATTTT. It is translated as CASSLEGSSTDTQYF. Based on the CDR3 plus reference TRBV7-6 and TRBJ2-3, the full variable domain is GAGVSQSPRYKVTKRGQDVALRCDPISGHVSLYWYRQALGQGPEFLTYFNYEAQQDKSGLPNDRFSAERPEGSISTLTIQRTEQRDSAMYRCASSLEGSSTDTQYFGPGTRLTVL.

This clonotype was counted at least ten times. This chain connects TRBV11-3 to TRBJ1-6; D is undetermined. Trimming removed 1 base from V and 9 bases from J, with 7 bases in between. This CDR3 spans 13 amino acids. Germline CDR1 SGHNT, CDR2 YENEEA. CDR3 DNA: TGTGCCAGCAGCTTAGGGATGACTTCACCCCTCCACTTT. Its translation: CASSLGMTSPLHF.

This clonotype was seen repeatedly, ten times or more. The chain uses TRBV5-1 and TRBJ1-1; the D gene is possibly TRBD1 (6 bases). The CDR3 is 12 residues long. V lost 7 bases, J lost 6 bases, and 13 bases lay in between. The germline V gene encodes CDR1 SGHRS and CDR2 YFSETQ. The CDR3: CASPQGFPEAFF. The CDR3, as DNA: TGCGCCAGCCCACAGGGCTTCCCTGAAGCTTTCTTT. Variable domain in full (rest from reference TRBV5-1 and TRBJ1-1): KAGVTQTPRYLIKTRGQQVTLSCSPISGHRSVSWYQQTPGQGLQFLFEYFSETQRNKGNFPGRFSGRQFSNSRSEMNVSTLELGDSALYLCASPQGFPEAFFGQGTRLTVV.

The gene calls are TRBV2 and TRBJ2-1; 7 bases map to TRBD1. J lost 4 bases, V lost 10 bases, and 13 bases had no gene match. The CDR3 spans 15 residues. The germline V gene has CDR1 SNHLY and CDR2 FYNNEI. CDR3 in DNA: TGTGCCACCCGAAGAAGGGGGCGGCCGTACAATGAGCAGTTCTTC. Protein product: CATRRRGRPYNEQFF.

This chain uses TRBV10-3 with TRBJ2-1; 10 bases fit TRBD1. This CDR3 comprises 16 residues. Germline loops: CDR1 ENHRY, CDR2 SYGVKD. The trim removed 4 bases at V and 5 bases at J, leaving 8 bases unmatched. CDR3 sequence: CAISGARGTGDNEQFF. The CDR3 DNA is TGTGCCATCAGTGGCGCGCGAGGGACAGGGGACAATGAGCAGTTCTTC.

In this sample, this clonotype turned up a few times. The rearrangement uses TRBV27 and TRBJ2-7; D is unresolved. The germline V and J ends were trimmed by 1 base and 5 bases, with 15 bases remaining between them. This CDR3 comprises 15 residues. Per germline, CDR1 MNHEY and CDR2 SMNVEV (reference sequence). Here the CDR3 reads CASSLLPQAGNEQYF. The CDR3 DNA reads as TGTGCCAGCAGTTTATTACCCCAGGCCGGCAACGAGCAGTACTTC.

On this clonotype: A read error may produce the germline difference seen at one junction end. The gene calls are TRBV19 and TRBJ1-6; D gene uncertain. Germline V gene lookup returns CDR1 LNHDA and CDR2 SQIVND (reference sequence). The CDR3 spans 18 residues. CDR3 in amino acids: CASSITEGSYSNNSPLHF. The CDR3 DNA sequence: TGTGCCAGTAGTATAACCGAAGGGTCCTACTCCAATAATTCACCCCTCCACTTT.

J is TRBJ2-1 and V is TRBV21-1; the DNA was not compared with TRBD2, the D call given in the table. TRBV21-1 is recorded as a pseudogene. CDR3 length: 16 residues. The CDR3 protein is CASSKGIRTSPNEQFF. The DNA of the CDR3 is TGTGCCAGCAGCAAAGGAATAAGGACTTCGCCAAATGAGCAGTTCTTC.

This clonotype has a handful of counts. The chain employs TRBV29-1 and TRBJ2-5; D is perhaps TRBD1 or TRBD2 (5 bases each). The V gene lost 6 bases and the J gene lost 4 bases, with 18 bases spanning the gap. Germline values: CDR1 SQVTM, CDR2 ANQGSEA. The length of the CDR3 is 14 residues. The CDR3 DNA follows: TGCAGCGTCTTCCTTCGGGGACGGGGAGAGACCCAGTACTTC. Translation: CSVFLRGRGETQYF.

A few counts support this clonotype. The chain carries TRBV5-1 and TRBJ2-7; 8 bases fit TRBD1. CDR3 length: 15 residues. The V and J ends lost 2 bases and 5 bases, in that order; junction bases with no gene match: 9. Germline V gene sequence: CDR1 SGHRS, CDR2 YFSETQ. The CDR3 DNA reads TGCGCCAGCAGCTTTCTGAGGACAGGGTCCCACGAGCAGTACTTC. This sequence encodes CASSFLRTGSHEQYF.

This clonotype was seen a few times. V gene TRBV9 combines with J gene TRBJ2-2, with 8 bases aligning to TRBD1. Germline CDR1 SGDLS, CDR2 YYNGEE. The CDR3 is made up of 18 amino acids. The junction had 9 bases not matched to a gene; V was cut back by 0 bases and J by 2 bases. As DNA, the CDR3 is TGTGCCAGCAGCGTAGAAGTTAGGACAGGGATTAACACCGGGGAGCTGTTTTTT. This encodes CASSVEVRTGINTGELFF.

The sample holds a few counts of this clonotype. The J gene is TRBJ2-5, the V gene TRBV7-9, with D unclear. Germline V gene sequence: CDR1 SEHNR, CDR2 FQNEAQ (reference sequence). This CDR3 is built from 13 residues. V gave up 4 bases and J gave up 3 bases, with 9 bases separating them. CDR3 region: CASSSAGEETQYF. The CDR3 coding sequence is TGTGCCAGCAGCTCCGCTGGAGAAGAGACCCAGTACTTC. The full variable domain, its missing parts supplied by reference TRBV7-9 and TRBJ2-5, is DTGVSQNPRHKITKRGQNVTFRCDPISEHNRLYWYRQTLGQGPEFLTYFQNEAQLEKSRLLSDRFSAERPKGSFSTLEIQRTEQGDSAMYLCASSSAGEETQYFGPGTRLLVL.

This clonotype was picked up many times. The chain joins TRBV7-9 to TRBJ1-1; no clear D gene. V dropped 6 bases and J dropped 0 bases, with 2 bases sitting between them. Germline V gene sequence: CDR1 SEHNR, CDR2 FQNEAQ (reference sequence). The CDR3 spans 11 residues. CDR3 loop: CASRLNTEAFF. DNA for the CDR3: TGTGCCAGCAGACTGAACACTGAAGCTTTCTTT. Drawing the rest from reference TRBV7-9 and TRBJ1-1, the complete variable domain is DTGVSQNPRHKITKRGQNVTFRCDPISEHNRLYWYRQTLGQGPEFLTYFQNEAQLEKSRLLSDRFSAERPKGSFSTLEIQRTEQGDSAMYLCASRLNTEAFFGQGTRLTVV.

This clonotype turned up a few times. The CDR3 is CASSLAPRTANYGYTF. The CDR3 region has the DNA TGTGCCAGCAGTTTAGCGCCGAGGACAGCAAACTATGGCTACACCTTC. This chain links TRBV12-3 or TRBV12-4 with TRBJ1-2; possible D gene TRBD1, 6 bases. Trimming stripped 0 bases from V and 2 bases from J, with 13 bases between. This CDR3 is 16 amino acids long.

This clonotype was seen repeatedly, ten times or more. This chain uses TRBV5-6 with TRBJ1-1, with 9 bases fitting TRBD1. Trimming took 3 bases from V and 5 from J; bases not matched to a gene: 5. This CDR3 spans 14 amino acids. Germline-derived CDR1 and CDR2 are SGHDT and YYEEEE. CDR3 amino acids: CASSYGTGWTEAFF. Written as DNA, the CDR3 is TGTGCCAGCAGCTATGGGACAGGGTGGACTGAAGCTTTCTTT.

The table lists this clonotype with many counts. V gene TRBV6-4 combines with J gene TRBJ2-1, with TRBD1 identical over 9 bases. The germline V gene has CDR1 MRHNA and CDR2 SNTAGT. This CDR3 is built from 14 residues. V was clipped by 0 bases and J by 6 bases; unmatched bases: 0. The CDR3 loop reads CASSDSTGGNEQFF. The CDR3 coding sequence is TGTGCCAGCAGTGACTCGACAGGGGGCAATGAGCAGTTCTTC.

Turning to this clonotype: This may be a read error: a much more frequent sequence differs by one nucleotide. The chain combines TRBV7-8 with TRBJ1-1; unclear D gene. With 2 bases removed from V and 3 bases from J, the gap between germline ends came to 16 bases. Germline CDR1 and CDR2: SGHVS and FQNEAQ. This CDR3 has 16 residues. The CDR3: CASSLRIRLSDTEAFF. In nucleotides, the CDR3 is TGTGCCAGCAGCTTAAGAATCAGGCTCTCAGACACTGAAGCTTTCTTT. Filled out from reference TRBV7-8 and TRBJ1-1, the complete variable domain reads GAGVSQSPRYKVAKRGQDVALRCDPISGHVSLFWYQQALGQGPEFLTYFQNEAQLDKSGLPSDRFFAERPEGSVSTLKIQRTQQEDSAVYLCASSLRIRLSDTEAFFGQGTRLTVV.

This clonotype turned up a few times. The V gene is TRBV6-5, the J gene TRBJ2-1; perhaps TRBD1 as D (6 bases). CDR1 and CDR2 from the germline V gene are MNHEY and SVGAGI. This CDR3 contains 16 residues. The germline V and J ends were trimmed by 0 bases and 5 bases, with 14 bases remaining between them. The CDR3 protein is CASSYSMRGSHNEQFF. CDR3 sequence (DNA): TGTGCCAGCAGTTACTCGATGAGGGGGAGCCACAATGAGCAGTTCTTC.

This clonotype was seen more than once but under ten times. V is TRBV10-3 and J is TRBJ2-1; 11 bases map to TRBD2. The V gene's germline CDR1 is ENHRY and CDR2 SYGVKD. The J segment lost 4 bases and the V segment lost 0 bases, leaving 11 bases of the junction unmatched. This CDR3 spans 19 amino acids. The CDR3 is CAISESFFPGLAEYNEQFF. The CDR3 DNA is TGTGCCATCAGTGAGTCCTTTTTCCCGGGACTAGCGGAGTACAATGAGCAGTTCTTC.

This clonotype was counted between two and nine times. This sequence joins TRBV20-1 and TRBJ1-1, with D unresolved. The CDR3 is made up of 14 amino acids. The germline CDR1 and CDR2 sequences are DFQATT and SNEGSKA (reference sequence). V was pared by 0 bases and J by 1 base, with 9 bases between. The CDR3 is CSARERAGNTEAFF. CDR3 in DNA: TGCAGTGCTAGAGAACGTGCCGGGAACACTGAAGCTTTCTTT.

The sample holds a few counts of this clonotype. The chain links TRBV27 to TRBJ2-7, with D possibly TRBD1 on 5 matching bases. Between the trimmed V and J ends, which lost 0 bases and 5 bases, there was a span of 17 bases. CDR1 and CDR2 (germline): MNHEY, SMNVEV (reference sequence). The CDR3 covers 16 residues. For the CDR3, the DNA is TGTGCCAGCAGTTTATCCCTCGCAGGGATTAGCAACGAGCAGTACTTC. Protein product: CASSLSLAGISNEQYF.